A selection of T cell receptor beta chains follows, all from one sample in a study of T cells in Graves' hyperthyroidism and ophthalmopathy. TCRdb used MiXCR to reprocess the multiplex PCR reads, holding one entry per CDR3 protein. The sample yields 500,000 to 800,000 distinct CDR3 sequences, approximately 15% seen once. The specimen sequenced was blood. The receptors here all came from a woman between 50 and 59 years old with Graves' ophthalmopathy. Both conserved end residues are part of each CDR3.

CDR3aa: CASRNPGGRGEKLFF
v_gene: TRBV19
j_gene: TRBJ1-4

CDR3aa: CASSQEGQGSNHNYGYTF
v_gene: TRBV4-2
j_gene: TRBJ1-2

CDR3aa: CASSLVSNYGYTF
v_gene: TRBV5-8
j_gene: TRBJ1-2

CDR3aa: CSASWQGADTQYF
v_gene: TRBV20-1
j_gene: TRBJ2-3

CDR3aa: CASRRGTLEQFF
v_gene: TRBV11-1
j_gene: TRBJ2-1

CDR3aa: CASSSIGTATQYF
v_gene: TRBV5-1
j_gene: TRBJ2-3

CDR3aa: CASSYPGWNTGELFF
v_gene: TRBV6-2/TRBV6-3
j_gene: TRBJ2-2

CDR3aa: CASGPLGLAGSNEQFF
v_gene: TRBV12-3/TRBV12-4
j_gene: TRBJ2-1

CDR3aa: CASSNTGTFSYEQYF
v_gene: TRBV5-1
j_gene: TRBJ2-7

CDR3aa: CSARGRGETQYF
v_gene: TRBV29-1
j_gene: TRBJ2-5

CDR3aa: CASSRVAGTSGKSYNEQFF
v_gene: TRBV18
j_gene: TRBJ2-1

CDR3aa: CASSQNYEQGNLEQFF
v_gene: TRBV14
j_gene: TRBJ2-1

CDR3aa: CSARDPAGKGYEQYF
v_gene: TRBV20-1
j_gene: TRBJ2-7

CDR3aa: CAWSTGKNEKLFF
v_gene: TRBV30
j_gene: TRBJ1-4

CDR3aa: CASSWGQGAYEQYF
v_gene: TRBV5-1
j_gene: TRBJ2-7

CDR3aa: CASGSSHEQYF
v_gene: TRBV28
j_gene: TRBJ2-7

CDR3aa: CASSSFASGSSYEQYF
v_gene: TRBV5-6
j_gene: TRBJ2-7

CDR3aa: CASSYSLGMVGELFF
v_gene: TRBV6-2/TRBV6-3
j_gene: TRBJ2-2

CDR3aa: CASSPPTPKQRNTEAFF
v_gene: TRBV18
j_gene: TRBJ1-1

CDR3aa: CAPNTDTQYF
v_gene: TRBV5-1
j_gene: TRBJ2-3

CDR3aa: CASSRGTAGDLYF
v_gene: TRBV7-3
j_gene: TRBJ2-5

CDR3aa: CASSGRSYGYTF
v_gene: TRBV9
j_gene: TRBJ1-2

CDR3aa: CASRKWGLDTEAFF
v_gene: TRBV27
j_gene: TRBJ1-1

CDR3aa: CASSYTLSREAFF
v_gene: TRBV6-1
j_gene: TRBJ1-1